Presented here are 19 T cell receptor beta chains from one specimen sequenced in a study of cytomegalovirus exposure and HLA in healthy donors. PCR amplification relied on 60 Vbeta primers (plus 13 Jbeta primers). Sequenced by immunoSEQ multiplex PCR; TCRdb stores in-frame clones only, minus some. The table shows 100,000 to 150,000 clones, with about three quarters occurring only once. Sequencing was performed on PBMCs. These receptors were taken from a human donor in good health.

The rearrangement links TRBV7-2 to TRBJ2-1; 8 bases are shared with TRBD2. This CDR3 has 15 residues. Unmatched junction bases numbered 11, after V lost 5 bases and J lost 8 bases. Germline CDR1 is SGHTA and CDR2 is FQGNSA. The CDR3 reads CASSQTSARGHEQFF. CDR3 bases: TGTGCCAGCAGCCAGACTAGCGCGAGGGGCCATGAGCAGTTCTTC.

J is TRBJ1-1 and V is TRBV7-2, with D perhaps matching TRBD1 (6 bases). CDR1 is SGHTA and CDR2 is FQGNSA in the germline V gene. The CDR3 totals 13 residues. Trimming pared 3 bases from V and 4 bases from J, leaving 9 bases between. The CDR3 spells CASSFDRSTEAFF. DNA of the CDR3: TGTGCCAGCAGCTTCGACAGGAGCACTGAAGCTTTCTTT.

The V call is TRBV11-2, the J call TRBJ2-7; 7 bases match TRBD1. This CDR3 is 17 amino acids long. V lost 5 bases, J lost 5 bases, and 18 bases stayed unmatched. Germline loops: CDR1 SGHAT, CDR2 FQNNGV. CDR3 amino acids: CASSPGRVPTGDDEQYF. In nucleotides, the CDR3 is TGTGCCAGCAGCCCGGGCCGGGTCCCCACAGGGGATGACGAGCAGTACTTC.

The gene calls are TRBV10-1 and TRBJ1-1; D is undetermined. From germline, CDR1 is WNHNN and CDR2 SYGVQD (reference sequence). CDR3 length: 11 amino acids. Trimming removed 10 bases at V and 13 bases at J, with 19 bases between. The CDR3 nucleotides are TGCGCCACCGGGGTGCGGATCTCCTTTTTCTTT. It translates to CATGVRISFFF.

The chain recombines TRBV25-1 with TRBJ2-2; D is unresolved. Germline CDR1 MGHDK, CDR2 SYGVNS. The CDR3 is 13 residues long. Deletions cut 7 bases from V and 6 bases from J, with 12 bases between. The CDR3 is CASTTAVAGELFF. In DNA, the CDR3 is TGTGCCAGCACCACGGCGGTGGCCGGGGAGCTGTTTTTT.

This clone was counted a single time. The chain recombines TRBV5-1 with TRBJ2-7; 8 positions agree with TRBD1. Trimming cost V 4 bases and J 3 bases; bases outside gene matches: 6. Looked up from germline, CDR1 is SGHRS and CDR2 is YFSETQ. The CDR3 covers 14 residues. Here the CDR3 DNA reads TGCGCCAGCAGCCCGACAGGGGCCAACTACGAGCAGTACTTC. Protein product: CASSPTGANYEQYF.

The gene calls are TRBV5-4 and TRBJ1-2, with 8 bases that match TRBD1. CDR1 and CDR2 from the germline V gene are SGHNT and YYREEE (reference sequence). V was clipped by 3 bases and J by 4 bases; unmatched bases: 8. The CDR3 contains 15 residues. In DNA, the CDR3 is TGTGCCAGCAGCTCAAACGGACAGGGTCCCTATGGCTACACCTTC. Translating it yields CASSSNGQGPYGYTF.

The chain recombines TRBV7-8 with TRBJ2-3; D is perhaps TRBD1 (6 bases). Deletions cut 1 base from V and 6 bases from J, with 8 bases between. The CDR3 totals 13 residues. Per germline, CDR1 SGHVS and CDR2 FQNEAQ. The CDR3 nucleotides read TGTGCCAGCAGCTTAGTCCAGGGGGATACGCAGTATTTT. It is translated as CASSLVQGDTQYF.

V usage is TRBV5-6 and J usage is TRBJ2-1, with a tentative D call TRBD1 (5 bases). Germline V lookup: CDR1 SGHDT, CDR2 YYEEEE. This CDR3 spans 14 amino acids. V shed 4 bases and J shed 14 bases, with 22 bases lying between them. The CDR3 region has the DNA TGTGCCAGCAGCCCCACCCAGGCGGCAGGCAGGGAGTTCTTC. Its protein product is CASSPTQAAGREFF.

The J gene is TRBJ2-6, the V gene TRBV7-9; TRBD2 might be the D (6 bases). In germline, CDR1 is SEHNR, CDR2 FQNEAQ (reference sequence). V shed 0 bases and J shed 1 base, with 10 bases lying between them. This CDR3 has 17 residues. The CDR3 region is CASSLAGGASGANVLTF. The DNA of the CDR3 is TGTGCCAGCAGCTTAGCGGGCGGGGCATCTGGGGCCAACGTCCTGACTTTC.

This clone has just one count. The V call is TRBV5-4, the J call TRBJ1-1, with D perhaps matching TRBD1 (5 bases). Germline CDR1 is SGHNT and CDR2 is YYREEE (reference sequence). Trimming left V 5 bases short and J 6 bases short, with 23 bases between. The CDR3 totals 16 residues. CDR3 sequence: CASSYSNARDSAEAFF. CDR3 nucleotide sequence: TGTGCCAGCAGTTACTCCAATGCCCGAGACAGCGCTGAAGCTTTCTTT.

V and J are TRBV5-6 and TRBJ2-7; TRBD2 matches 8 bases. V lost 8 bases to trimming and J lost 2 bases; unmatched junction nucleotides: 12. The germline gives CDR1 SGHDT, CDR2 YYEEEE. This CDR3 has 15 residues. The CDR3 nucleotides read TGTGCCAGAGATCCCGGGAGGGCCCCAACCTACGAGCAGTACTTC. Translated: CARDPGRAPTYEQYF.

The genes are TRBV7-2 and TRBJ2-3; 7 bases map to TRBD1. The CDR3 sequence is 16 residues long. Trimming took 4 bases from V and 2 from J; bases not matched to a gene: 9. From germline, CDR1 is SGHTA and CDR2 FQGNSA. CDR3 in amino acids: CASSSKTGWNTDTQYF. CDR3 nucleotide sequence: TGTGCCAGCAGCTCCAAGACAGGGTGGAACACAGATACGCAGTATTTT.

In nucleotides, the CDR3 is TGTGCCAGCAGTGAATCCCCCGACAATTGGGGGCTCGAGGAAAAACTGTTTTTT. This sequence encodes CASSESPDNWGLEEKLFF. V is TRBV25-1 and J is TRBJ1-4; possible D gene TRBD1, 6 bases. This CDR3 spans 18 amino acids. Germline V lookup: CDR1 MGHDK, CDR2 SYGVNS. Deletions cut 1 base from V and 8 bases from J, with 23 bases between. Supplemented by reference TRBV25-1 and TRBJ1-4, the full variable domain reads EADIYQTPRYLVIGTGKKITLECSQTMGHDKMYWYQQDPGMELHLIHYSYGVNSTEKGDLSSESTVSRIRTEHFPLTLESARPSHTSQYLCASSESPDNWGLEEKLFFGSGTQLSVL.

V gene TRBV27 combines with J gene TRBJ1-3; no firm D call. The CDR3 has 13 residues. V shed 8 bases and J shed 4 bases, with 12 bases lying between them. Germline V gives CDR1 MNHEY, CDR2 SMNVEV (reference sequence). In DNA, the CDR3 is TGTGCCAGCTCGCGGGGTGGAGGAAACACCATATATTTT. Amino acids: CASSRGGGNTIYF.

CDR3 amino acids: CASSRDRANTGELFF. CDR3 coding DNA: TGTGCCAGCAGCCGGGACAGGGCCAACACCGGGGAGCTGTTTTTT. The chain links TRBV7-2 to TRBJ2-2; TRBD1 matches at 9 bases. The CDR3 contains 15 residues. CDR1 and CDR2 from the germline V gene are SGHTA and FQGNSA. V was pared by 5 bases and J by 2 bases, with 3 bases of the junction left unmatched.

The chain combines TRBV28 with TRBJ1-2; tentatively, D is TRBD1 (5 bases). The ends were cut back, 1 base at V and 5 bases at J, with 14 bases in the middle. The CDR3 loop spans 15 amino acids. In germline, CDR1 is MDHEN, CDR2 SYDVKM. DNA for the CDR3: TGTGCCAGCAGTTTATTAGTGGGACTGGGGTATGGCTACACCTTC. Protein product: CASSLLVGLGYGYTF.

The chain employs TRBV6-6 and TRBJ1-5; 7 bases fit TRBD1. Germline CDR1 MNHNY, CDR2 SVGAGI (reference sequence). Trimming took 4 bases from V and 9 from J; bases not matched to a gene: 3. The CDR3 loop spans 12 amino acids. The DNA of the CDR3 is TGTGCCAGCAGTTTCGGGGACAGGCCCCAGCATTTT. Translating gives CASSFGDRPQHF.

The V and J genes are TRBV30 and TRBJ1-3; no reliable D call. Germline CDR1 is GTSNPN and CDR2 is SVGIG (reference sequence). The CDR3 sequence is 13 residues long. Trimming cost V 0 bases and J 0 bases, with 3 bases left between them. CDR3 protein: CAWSVASGNTIYF. CDR3 in DNA: TGTGCCTGGAGTGTGGCCTCTGGAAACACCATATATTTT.